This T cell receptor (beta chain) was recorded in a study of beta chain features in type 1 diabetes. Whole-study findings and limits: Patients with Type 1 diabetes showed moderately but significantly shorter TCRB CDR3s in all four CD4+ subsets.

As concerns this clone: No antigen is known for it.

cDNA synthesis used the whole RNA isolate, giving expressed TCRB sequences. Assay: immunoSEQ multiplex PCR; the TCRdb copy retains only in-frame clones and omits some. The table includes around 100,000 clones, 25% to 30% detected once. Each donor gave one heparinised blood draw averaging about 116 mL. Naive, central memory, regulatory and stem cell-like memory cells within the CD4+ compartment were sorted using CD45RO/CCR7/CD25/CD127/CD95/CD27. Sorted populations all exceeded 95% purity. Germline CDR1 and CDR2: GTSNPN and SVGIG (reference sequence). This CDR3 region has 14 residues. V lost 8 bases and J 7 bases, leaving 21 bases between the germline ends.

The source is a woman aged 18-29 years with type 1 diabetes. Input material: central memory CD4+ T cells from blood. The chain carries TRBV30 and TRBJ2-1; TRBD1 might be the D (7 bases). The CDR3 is CALELGSGGNEQFF. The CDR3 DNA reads TGTGCCCTGGAGCTTGGGTCAGGGGGGAATGAGCAGTTCTTC.